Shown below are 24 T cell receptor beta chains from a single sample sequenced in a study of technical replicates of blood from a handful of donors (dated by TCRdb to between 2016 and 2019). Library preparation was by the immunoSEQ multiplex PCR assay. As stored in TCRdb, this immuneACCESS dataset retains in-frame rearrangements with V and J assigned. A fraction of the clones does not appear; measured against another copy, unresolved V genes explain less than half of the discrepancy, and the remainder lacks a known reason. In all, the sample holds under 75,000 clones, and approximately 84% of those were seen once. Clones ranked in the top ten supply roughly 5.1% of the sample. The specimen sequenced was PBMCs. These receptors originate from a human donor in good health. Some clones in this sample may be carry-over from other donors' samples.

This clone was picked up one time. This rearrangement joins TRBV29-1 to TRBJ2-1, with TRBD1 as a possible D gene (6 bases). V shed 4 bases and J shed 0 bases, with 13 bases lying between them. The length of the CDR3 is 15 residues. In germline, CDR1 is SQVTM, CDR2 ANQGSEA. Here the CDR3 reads CSVGGRGTSYNEQFF. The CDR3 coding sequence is TGCAGCGTTGGGGGTAGGGGGACCTCCTACAATGAGCAGTTCTTC.

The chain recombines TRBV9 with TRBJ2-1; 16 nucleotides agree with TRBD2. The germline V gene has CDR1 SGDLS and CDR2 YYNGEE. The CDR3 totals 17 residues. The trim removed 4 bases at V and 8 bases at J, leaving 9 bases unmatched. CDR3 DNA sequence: TGTGCCAGCAGCCGGGGACTAGCGGGAGGGGTTGGCGATGAGCAGTTCTTC. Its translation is CASSRGLAGGVGDEQFF. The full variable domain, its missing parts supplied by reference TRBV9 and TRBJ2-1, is DSGVTQTPKHLITATGQRVTLRCSPRSGDLSVYWYQQSLDQGLQFLIQYYNGEERAKGNILERFSAQQFPDLHSELNLSSLELGDSALYFCASSRGLAGGVGDEQFFGPGTRLTVL.

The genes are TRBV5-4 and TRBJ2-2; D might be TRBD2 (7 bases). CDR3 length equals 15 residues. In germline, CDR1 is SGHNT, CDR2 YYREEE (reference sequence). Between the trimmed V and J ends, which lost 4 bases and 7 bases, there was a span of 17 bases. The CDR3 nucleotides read TGTGCCAGCAGCGCACCTCGGGGGGCCGACGGGGAGCTGTTTTTT. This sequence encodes CASSAPRGADGELFF. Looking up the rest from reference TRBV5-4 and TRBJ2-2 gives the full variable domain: ETGVTQSPTHLIKTRGQQVTLRCSSQSGHNTVSWYQQALGQGPQFIFQYYREEENGRGNFPPRFSGLQFPNYSSELNVNALELDDSALYLCASSAPRGADGELFFGEGSRLTVL.

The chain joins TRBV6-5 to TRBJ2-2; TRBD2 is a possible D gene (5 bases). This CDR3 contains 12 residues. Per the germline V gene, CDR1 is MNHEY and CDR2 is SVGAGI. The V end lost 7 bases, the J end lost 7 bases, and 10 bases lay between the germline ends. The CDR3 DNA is TGTGCCAGCACCGCCGGGGTCGGGGAGCTGTTTTTT. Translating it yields CASTAGVGELFF.

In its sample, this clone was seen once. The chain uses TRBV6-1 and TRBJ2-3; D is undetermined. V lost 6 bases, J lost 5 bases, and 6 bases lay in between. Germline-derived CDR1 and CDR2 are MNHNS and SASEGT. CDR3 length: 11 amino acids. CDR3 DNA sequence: TGTGCCAGCAGGGAGCGAGATACGCAGTATTTT. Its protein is CASRERDTQYF.

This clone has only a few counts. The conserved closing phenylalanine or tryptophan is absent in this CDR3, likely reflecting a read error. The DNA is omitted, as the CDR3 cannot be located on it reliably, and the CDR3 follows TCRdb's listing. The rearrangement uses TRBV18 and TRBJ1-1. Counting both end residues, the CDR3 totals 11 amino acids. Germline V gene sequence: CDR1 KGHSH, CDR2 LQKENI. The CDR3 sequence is CASSPPRGAPI.

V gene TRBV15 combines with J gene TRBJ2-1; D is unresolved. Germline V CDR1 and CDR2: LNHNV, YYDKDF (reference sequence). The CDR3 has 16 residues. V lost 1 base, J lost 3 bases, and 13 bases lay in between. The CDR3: CATSRVSGGNYNEQFF. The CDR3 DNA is TGTGCCACCAGCAGAGTCAGTGGCGGCAACTACAATGAGCAGTTCTTC.

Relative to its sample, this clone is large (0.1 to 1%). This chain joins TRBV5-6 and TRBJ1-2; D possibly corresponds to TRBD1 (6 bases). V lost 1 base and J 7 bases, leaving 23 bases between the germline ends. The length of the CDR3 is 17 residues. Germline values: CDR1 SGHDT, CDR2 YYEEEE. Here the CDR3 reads CASSLSGRGRGVSGYTF. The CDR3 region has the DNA TGTGCCAGCAGCTTGTCGGGTCGGGGCAGGGGAGTATCTGGCTACACCTTC.

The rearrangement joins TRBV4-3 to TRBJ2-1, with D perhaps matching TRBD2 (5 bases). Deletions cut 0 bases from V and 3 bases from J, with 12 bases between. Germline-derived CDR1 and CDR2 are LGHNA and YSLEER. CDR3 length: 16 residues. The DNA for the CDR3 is TGCGCCAGCAGCCAAGAGCGGGCCCCAAGCTACAATGAGCAGTTCTTC. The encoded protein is CASSQERAPSYNEQFF.

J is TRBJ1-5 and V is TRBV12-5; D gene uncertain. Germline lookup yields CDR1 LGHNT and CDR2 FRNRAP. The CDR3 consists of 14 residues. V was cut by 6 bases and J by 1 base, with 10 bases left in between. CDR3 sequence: CASGSEVSNQPQHF. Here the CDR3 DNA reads TGTGCTAGTGGGTCCGAGGTGAGCAATCAGCCCCAGCATTTT.

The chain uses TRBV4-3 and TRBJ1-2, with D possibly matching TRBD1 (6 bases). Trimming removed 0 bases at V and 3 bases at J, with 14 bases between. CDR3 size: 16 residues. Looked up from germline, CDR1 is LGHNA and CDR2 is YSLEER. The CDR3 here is CASSQDFYRQDYGYTF. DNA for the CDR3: TGCGCCAGCAGCCAAGACTTCTACAGACAGGACTATGGCTACACCTTC.

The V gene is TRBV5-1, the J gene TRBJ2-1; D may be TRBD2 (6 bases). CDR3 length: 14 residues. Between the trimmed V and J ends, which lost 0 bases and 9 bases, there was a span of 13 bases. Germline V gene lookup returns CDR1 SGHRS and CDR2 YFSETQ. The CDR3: CASSLVGSKSEQFF. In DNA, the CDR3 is TGCGCCAGCAGCTTGGTCGGGAGCAAAAGTGAGCAGTTCTTC.

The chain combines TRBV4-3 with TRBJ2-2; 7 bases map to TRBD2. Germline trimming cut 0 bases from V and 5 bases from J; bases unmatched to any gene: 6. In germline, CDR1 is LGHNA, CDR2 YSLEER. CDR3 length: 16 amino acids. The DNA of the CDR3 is TGCGCCAGCAGCCAAGATTCCAGCGGGGAAACCGGGGAGCTGTTTTTT. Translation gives CASSQDSSGETGELFF.

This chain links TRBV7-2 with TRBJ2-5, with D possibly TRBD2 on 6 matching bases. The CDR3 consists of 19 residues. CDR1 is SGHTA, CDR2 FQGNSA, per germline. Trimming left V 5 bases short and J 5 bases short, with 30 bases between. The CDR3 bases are TGTGCCAGCAGCCCCTTTTATTGGGTCACTAGCCGGGCCTTGGAGACCCAGTACTTC. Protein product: CASSPFYWVTSRALETQYF.

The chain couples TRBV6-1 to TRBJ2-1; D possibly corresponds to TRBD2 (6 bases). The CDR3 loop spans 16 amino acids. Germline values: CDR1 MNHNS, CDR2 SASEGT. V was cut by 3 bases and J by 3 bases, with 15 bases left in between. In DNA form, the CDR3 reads TGTGCCAGCAGTGACGGCAGGGCGGGGATCTACAATGAGCAGTTCTTC. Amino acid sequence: CASSDGRAGIYNEQFF.

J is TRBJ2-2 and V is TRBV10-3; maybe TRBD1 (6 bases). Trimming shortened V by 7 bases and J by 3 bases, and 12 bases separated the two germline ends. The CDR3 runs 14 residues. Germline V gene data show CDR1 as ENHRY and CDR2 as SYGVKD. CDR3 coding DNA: TGTGCCATCAAGGTGGCAGGGGACACCGGGGAGCTGTTTTTT. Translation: CAIKVAGDTGELFF.

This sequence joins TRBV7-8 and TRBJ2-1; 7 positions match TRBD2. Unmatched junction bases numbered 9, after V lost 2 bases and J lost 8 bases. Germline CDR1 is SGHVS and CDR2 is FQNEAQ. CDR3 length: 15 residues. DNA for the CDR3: TGTGCCAGCAGCTTATATCGGGAGGCCGGGGATGAGCAGTTCTTC. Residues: CASSLYREAGDEQFF.

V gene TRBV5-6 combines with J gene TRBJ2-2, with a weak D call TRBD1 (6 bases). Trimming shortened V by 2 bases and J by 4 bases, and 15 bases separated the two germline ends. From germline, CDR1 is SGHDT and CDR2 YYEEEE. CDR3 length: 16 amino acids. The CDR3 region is CASSFWYRDATGELFF. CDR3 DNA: TGTGCCAGCAGCTTCTGGTACAGGGACGCCACCGGGGAGCTGTTTTTT.

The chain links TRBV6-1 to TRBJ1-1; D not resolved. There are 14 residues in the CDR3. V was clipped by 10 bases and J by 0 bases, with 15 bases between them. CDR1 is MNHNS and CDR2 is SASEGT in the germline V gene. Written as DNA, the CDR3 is TGTGCCACCATGGTGGAGCGCTTGAACACTGAAGCTTTCTTT. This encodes CATMVERLNTEAFF.

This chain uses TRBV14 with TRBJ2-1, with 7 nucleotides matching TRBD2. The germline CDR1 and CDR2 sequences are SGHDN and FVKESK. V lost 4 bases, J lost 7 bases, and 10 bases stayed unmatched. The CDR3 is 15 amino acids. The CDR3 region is CASSPLGGRRNEQFF. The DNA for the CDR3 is TGTGCCAGCAGCCCCCTTGGCGGGAGAAGGAATGAGCAGTTCTTC.

CDR3 coding DNA: TGCGCCAGCAGCCAAGATTGGTTAGCGGGGTCGAATTACAATGAGCAGTTCTTC. Translating gives CASSQDWLAGSNYNEQFF. The chain combines TRBV4-3 with TRBJ2-1; TRBD2 agrees at 8 bases. V lost 0 bases and J lost 4; bases outside the gene matches: 11. Germline V gene data show CDR1 as LGHNA and CDR2 as YSLEER. The CDR3 extends over 18 amino acids.

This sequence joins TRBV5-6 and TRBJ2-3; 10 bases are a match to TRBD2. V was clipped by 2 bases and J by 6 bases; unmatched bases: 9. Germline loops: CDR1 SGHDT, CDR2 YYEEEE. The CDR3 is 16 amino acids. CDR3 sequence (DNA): TGTGCCAGCAGCTTCCTAGCGGGAGCCCTAGGGGATACGCAGTATTTT. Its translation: CASSFLAGALGDTQYF.

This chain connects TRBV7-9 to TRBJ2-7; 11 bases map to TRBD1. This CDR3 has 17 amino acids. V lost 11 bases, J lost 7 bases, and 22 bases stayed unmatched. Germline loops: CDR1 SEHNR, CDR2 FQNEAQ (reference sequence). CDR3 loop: CAGGRERTGGRSWEQYF. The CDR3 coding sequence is TGTGCCGGGGGACGGGAGAGGACAGGGGGCCGGTCGTGGGAGCAGTACTTC. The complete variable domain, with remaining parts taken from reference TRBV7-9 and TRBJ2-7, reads DTGVSQNPRHKITKRGQNVTFRCDPISEHNRLYWYRQTLGQGPEFLTYFQNEAQLEKSRLLSDRFSAERPKGSFSTLEIQRTEQGDSAMYLCAGGRERTGGRSWEQYFGPGTRLTVT.

CDR3 region: CATSRGQDYEQYF. Written as DNA, the CDR3 is TGTGCCACCAGCAGGGGACAGGACTACGAGCAGTACTTC. The V and J genes are TRBV15 and TRBJ2-7, with TRBD1 identical over 8 bases. The CDR3 covers 13 residues. Germline assignment: CDR1 LNHNV and CDR2 YYDKDF (reference sequence). V trimming: 3 bases; J trimming: 3 bases; junction bases outside the gene matches: 1. The full variable domain, rest sourced from reference TRBV15 and TRBJ2-7, is DAMVIQNPRYQVTQFGKPVTLSCSQTLNHNVMYWYQQKSSQAPKLLFHYYDKDFNNEADTPDNFQSRRPNTSFCFLDIRSPGLGDTAMYLCATSRGQDYEQYFGPGTRLTVT.